Given below is one T cell receptor (beta chain) in context. Antigen unknown. The amount of total RNA extracted per sample was at least 5 micrograms. V was pared by 5 bases and J by 2 bases, with 16 bases between. CDR1 is MNHEY and CDR2 is SMNVEV in the germline V gene (reference sequence). The CDR3 sequence is 16 residues long. For the second PCR, which ran for 7 to 11 cycles, a sample-barcoded 5' primer and a J-beta primer mix were used. TCRdb recomputed calls from the 5' RACE reads with MiXCR, one row per CDR3 protein. The table lists more than 1.4 million distinct CDR3 sequences, about 43% of them singletons. The data derive from a study of blood T cells in healthy people across ages. Study results and limitations: Per million T cells, TCR beta diversity dropped roughly linearly as age increased. The study found more naive CD4+ cells and higher diversity in long-lived than aged donors. Higher naive T cell percentage went strongly together with higher TCR beta diversity.

Sequenced sample: blood. The chain joins TRBV27 to TRBJ1-5, with D tentatively TRBD1 (5 bases). The source is a woman aged 18 to 35 in good health. DNA of the CDR3: TGTGCCAGCAGTCACAAGGGGCGAAGCGGCAATCAGCCCCAGCATTTT. Amino acids: CASSHKGRSGNQPQHF.